Included here is one T cell receptor (beta chain) sequence, with context. The target antigen is unknown. J gave up 1 base and V 4 bases, and 6 bases lay outside the gene matches. This CDR3 spans 16 amino acids. Germline V lookup: CDR1 LNHNV, CDR2 YYDKDF (reference sequence). Method: immunoSEQ multiplex PCR; TCRdb's copy keeps in-frame clones and lacks some. The sample has about 150,000 clones; around 80% are singletons. This specimen comes from a study of cytomegalovirus exposure and HLA in healthy donors. Findings and limits, study-wide: Cytomegalovirus association was assigned to some 160 TCR beta chains. Most TCR sequences proved rare, with some public TCRs found in many donors.

Donors came from a validation cohort of over a hundred subjects, distinct from the first 666-subject cohort. The genes are TRBV15 and TRBJ2-3; TRBD2 aligns across 9 bases. The clonotype comes from a man younger than 45 in good health and CMV-seropositive. The sequenced sample consisted of PBMCs. CDR3 loop: CATSKGLAMGTDTQYF. CDR3 sequence (DNA): TGTGCCACCAGCAAAGGACTAGCGATGGGCACAGATACGCAGTATTTT.